Listed below are T cell receptor beta chains from one sample, sequenced in a study of Graves' ophthalmopathy and Graves' hyperthyroidism. TCRdb analysed the multiplex PCR reads with MiXCR anew, one entry per CDR3 protein. The sample contains over a million distinct CDR3 sequences, approximately 35% of which appear only once. Sequenced material: peripheral blood or thyroid tissue (not recorded which). Receptors were obtained from an adult man with Graves' hyperthyroidism. Each CDR3 is given with its conserved first and last residue. D genes are given only for firm matches. Clone size is stated in some rows and not others, as once, few, many or a class when expanded.

15	many	TRBV15	.	TRBJ2-5	TGTGCCACCAGCAGACGGGACGCGATACAAGAGACCCAGTACTTC	CATSRRDAIQETQYF
15	once	TRBV9	.	TRBJ1-6	TGTGCCAGCAGTTTATCGAGGACGGAACTTTCACCCCTCCACTTT	CASSLSRTELSPLHF
12	few	TRBV5-6	.	TRBJ2-7	TGTGCCAGCAGCATCGGTAGGCACGAGCAGTACTTC	CASSIGRHEQYF
12	many	TRBV7-2	.	TRBJ1-2	TGTGCCAGCAGCCCGGACACGCAGCGCTACACCTTC	CASSPDTQRYTF
15	.	TRBV4-1	.	TRBJ1-4	TGCGCCAGCAGCCAACCCCAGGCAACTAATGAAAAACTGTTTTTT	CASSQPQATNEKLFF
16	many	TRBV10-3	TRBD2	TRBJ2-7	TGTGCCATCAGTGAGTCGTCGGCTAGCGGCTACTACGAGCAGTACTTC	CAISESSASGYYEQYF
14	.	TRBV10-3	.	TRBJ1-6	TGTGCCATCAGTGCTTCGACAATCGGGTCGCCCCTCCACTTT	CAISASTIGSPLHF
13	.	TRBV10-3	.	TRBJ1-6	TGTGCCATCACCGGGAACAGGAATTCACCCCTCCACTTT	CAITGNRNSPLHF
13	.	TRBV7-9	.	TRBJ1-4	TGTGCCAGCACTAAGTCTACTAATGAAAAACTGTTTTTT	CASTKSTNEKLFF
14	.	TRBV3-1	.	TRBJ1-4	TGTGCCAGCAGCCCCCGGACCGCAGGTGAAAAACTGTTTTTT	CASSPRTAGEKLFF
16	many	TRBV11-2	TRBD2	TRBJ2-5	TGTGCCAGCAGCTTGCAGATTAGCGGGGGGATAGAGACCCAGTACTTC	CASSLQISGGIETQYF
14	.	TRBV2	.	TRBJ1-2	TGTGCCAGCAGTGGGGTAGCCGCCCTCTATGGCTACACCTTC	CASSGVAALYGYTF
16	.	TRBV6-5	TRBD1	TRBJ2-7	TGTGCCAGCAGTTACATGCCGGGACAGGGGTCTTCCGAGCAGTACTTC	CASSYMPGQGSSEQYF
17	.	TRBV12-3/TRBV12-4	.	TRBJ2-2	TGTGCCAGCAGTTGGGGGTCTGGGGTGATTCGTGCCGGGGAGCTGTTTTTT	CASSWGSGVIRAGELFF
15	.	TRBV6-2/TRBV6-3	TRBD2	TRBJ2-7	TGTGCCAGCAGTTACTATTTAGCGGGAAACTACGAGCAGTACTTC	CASSYYLAGNYEQYF
15	many	TRBV7-2	TRBD1	TRBJ2-7	TGTGCCAGCAGCCAACCGGGACAGGTGGCTGACGAGCAGTACTTC	CASSQPGQVADEQYF
14	many	TRBV5-1	.	TRBJ2-7	TGCGCCAGCAGCCCCTCGGGCCAAACCTACGAGCAGTACTTC	CASSPSGQTYEQYF
12	.	TRBV10-3	TRBD2	TRBJ2-5	TGTGCCCCAGCGGGAGGCGGGGAGACCCAGTACTTC	CAPAGGGETQYF
15	many	TRBV7-2	.	TRBJ1-4	TGTGCCAGCAGCTTTCAGCTCGGGCCCGGTGAAAAACTGTTTTTT	CASSFQLGPGEKLFF
13	.	TRBV29-1	TRBD1	TRBJ1-1	TGCAGCCCTCGGACAGGGGGGGTGACTGAAGCTTTCTTT	CSPRTGGVTEAFF
13	many	TRBV19	.	TRBJ1-2	TGTGCCAGTAGTAGGGGGGGCAACTATGGCTACACCTTC	CASSRGGNYGYTF
15	.	TRBV15	TRBD2	TRBJ2-7	TGTGCCACCAGCAGAGATCGGACTAGCGCCTACGAGCAGTACTTC	CATSRDRTSAYEQYF
13	.	TRBV10-3	.	TRBJ2-2	TGTGCCATCCGGGACCCACAGGCCGGGGAGCTGTTTTTT	CAIRDPQAGELFF
16	.	TRBV19	TRBD1	TRBJ1-5	TGTGCCAGTAGTCCCCGGGACAGGGGCGTGAATCAGCCCCAGCATTTT	CASSPRDRGVNQPQHF
16	many	TRBV5-4	TRBD2	TRBJ2-5	TGTGCCAGCAGCAGGATGATAGCGGGAGGTCAAGAGACCCAGTACTTC	CASSRMIAGGQETQYF
15	many	TRBV5-8	.	TRBJ1-1	TGTGCCAGCAGCAGTACCAGGGCTGGGGACACTGAAGCTTTCTTT	CASSSTRAGDTEAFF
14	.	TRBV20-1	TRBD2	TRBJ2-7	TGCAGTGCCACAACACTAGCGGGAGCCTACGAGCAGTACTTC	CSATTLAGAYEQYF
15	once	TRBV15	TRBD2	TRBJ2-7	TGTGCCACCAGCAGAGTGGGACTAGGAGACAATGAGCAGTACTTC	CATSRVGLGDNEQYF
18	few	TRBV12-3/TRBV12-4	TRBD2	TRBJ2-2	TGTGCCAGCAGTCCCTCCACTAGCGGGGGGGCCGAGGGCGGGGAGCTGTTTTTT	CASSPSTSGGAEGGELFF
13	.	TRBV12-3/TRBV12-4	TRBD1	TRBJ2-5	TGTGCCAGCAGGAAGACAGGGGGAGAGACCCAGTACTTC	CASRKTGGETQYF
19	few	TRBV20-1	.	TRBJ1-3	TGCAGTGCTAGAAGAACAGGGAGGGACTTGAATAATTCTGGAAACACCATATATTTT	CSARRTGRDLNNSGNTIYF
17	.	TRBV9	TRBD2	TRBJ2-7	TGTGCCAGCAGCGTAGACACTGGGGGGGGGATTTTGGACGAGCAGTGCTTC	CASSVDTGGGILDEQCF
15	.	TRBV5-4	TRBD1	TRBJ2-5	TGTGCCAGCAGCTGGGGACCGGGACAGGGAGAGACCCAGTACTTC	CASSWGPGQGETQYF
13	many	TRBV7-3	.	TRBJ2-7	TGTGCCAGCAGCCCGGACGTATCCTACGAGCAGTACTTC	CASSPDVSYEQYF